A single sample is the source of the 13 T cell receptor beta chains below, sequenced in a study of somatic mutations in cytotoxic T cells in rheumatoid arthritis. Libraries were prepared by immunoSEQ multiplex PCR; TCRdb keeps only in-frame clonotypes and omits some of them. The data show some 10,000 clones, approximately 90% seen once. The sequenced sample was CD8+ T cells sorted from blood. These receptors originate from a woman aged 18-30 years with rheumatoid arthritis.

The gene calls are TRBV28 and TRBJ1-1; the D gene is possibly TRBD1 (5 bases). V lost 7 bases to trimming and J lost 4 bases, with 13 bases between them. Per the germline V gene, CDR1 is MDHEN and CDR2 is SYDVKM. The CDR3 has 13 amino acids. Written as DNA, the CDR3 is TGTGCCAGCACCGACATTGGGGCCACTGAAGCTTTCTTT. It is translated as CASTDIGATEAFF.

This rearrangement joins TRBV9 to TRBJ2-3, with TRBD1 matching over 8 bases. Germline values: CDR1 SGDLS, CDR2 YYNGEE. The V segment lost 2 bases and the J segment 1 base; nucleotides outside the gene matches: 3. The CDR3 runs to 15 residues. In DNA, the CDR3 is TGTGCCAGCAGCGTTCCGACAGGGGGCACAGATACGCAGTATTTT. Residues: CASSVPTGGTDTQYF.

The chain links TRBV27 to TRBJ2-7; a possible D gene is TRBD2 (7 bases). V shed 7 bases and J shed 6 bases, with 19 bases lying between them. This CDR3 has 14 residues. The V gene's germline CDR1 is MNHEY and CDR2 SMNVEV (reference sequence). CDR3 sequence reads: CASTMGGGLGEQYF. DNA of the CDR3: TGTGCCAGCACAATGGGGGGGGGCTTAGGCGAGCAGTACTTC.

The CDR3 bases are TGTGCCAGCAGTGAAGGGAACAGGGGGCTCTATGCCAACGAGCAGTACTTC. Its translation is CASSEGNRGLYANEQYF. The V call is TRBV6-1, the J call TRBJ2-7; 9 bases fit TRBD1. V was clipped by 1 base and J by 5 bases; unmatched bases: 12. Germline values: CDR1 MNHNS, CDR2 SASEGT. The CDR3 extends over 17 amino acids.

This chain links TRBV9 with TRBJ2-2; 7 nucleotides line up with TRBD2. The CDR3 loop spans 15 amino acids. Germline trimming cut 3 bases from V and 2 bases from J; bases unmatched to any gene: 4. Germline assignment: CDR1 SGDLS and CDR2 YYNGEE. CDR3 amino acids: CASSGPGGNTGELFF. In DNA, the CDR3 is TGTGCCAGCAGCGGCCCGGGGGGAAACACCGGGGAGCTGTTTTTT.

This rearrangement joins TRBV27 to TRBJ2-7; weak D call: TRBD1 (5 bases). CDR3 length: 13 amino acids. Germline loops: CDR1 MNHEY, CDR2 SMNVEV (reference sequence). Trimming removed 2 bases at V and 8 bases at J, with 13 bases between. This chain's CDR3 is CASSLGQGPQQYF. CDR3 nucleotide sequence: TGTGCCAGCAGTTTAGGGCAGGGCCCCCAGCAGTACTTC.

The rearrangement uses TRBV9 and TRBJ1-1; D possibly corresponds to TRBD1 (6 bases). The CDR3 is 17 amino acids. Trimming removed 3 bases at V and 1 base at J, with 19 bases between. Germline V gene data show CDR1 as SGDLS and CDR2 as YYNGEE. The CDR3 region has the DNA TGTGCCAGCAGCGCTCCTCAACAGGGTTATTCGAACACTGAAGCTTTCTTT. It yields the protein CASSAPQQGYSNTEAFF.

This clone has more than one count but fewer than ten. The gene calls are TRBV15 and TRBJ2-7; 11 nucleotides agree with TRBD1. The CDR3 length is 13 residues. Germline V gene lookup returns CDR1 LNHNV and CDR2 YYDKDF (reference sequence). The ends lost 8 bases at V and 5 bases at J; junction bases unmatched: 5. The CDR3 DNA sequence: TGTGCCACCGGTAGGACAGGGGGCAACGAGCAGTACTTC. This codes for CATGRTGGNEQYF. Full variable domain (rest looked up from reference TRBV15 and TRBJ2-7): DAMVIQNPRYQVTQFGKPVTLSCSQTLNHNVMYWYQQKSSQAPKLLFHYYDKDFNNEADTPDNFQSRRPNTSFCFLDIRSPGLGDTAMYLCATGRTGGNEQYFGPGTRLTVT.

The chain recombines TRBV7-9 with TRBJ2-1; 8 bases line up with TRBD2. Germline V gives CDR1 SEHNR, CDR2 FQNEAQ (reference sequence). The CDR3 covers 15 residues. The ends lost 5 bases at V and 4 bases at J; junction bases unmatched: 7. The chain's CDR3 is CASSPAGGIYNEQFF. CDR3 in DNA: TGTGCCAGCAGCCCTGCGGGAGGCATATACAATGAGCAGTTCTTC.

This chain uses TRBV7-6 with TRBJ2-3; no clear D gene. Germline loops: CDR1 SGHVS, CDR2 FNYEAQ. The CDR3 is 13 amino acids. V gave up 6 bases and J gave up 3 bases, with 10 bases separating them. CDR3 residues: CASSTIWTDTQYF. The CDR3 nucleotides read TGTGCCAGCAGTACTATATGGACAGATACGCAGTATTTT.

The chain couples TRBV7-8 to TRBJ2-1, with 8 bases matching TRBD2. CDR1 is SGHVS and CDR2 is FQNEAQ in the germline V gene. This CDR3 has 17 residues. Trimming cost V 1 base and J 7 bases; bases outside gene matches: 12. CDR3 DNA sequence: TGTGCCAGCAGCTTAGTCCAACGCCCAGCGGGGGTAAATGAGCAGTTCTTC. Residues: CASSLVQRPAGVNEQFF.

The chain has TRBV11-2 and TRBJ2-1, with TRBD2 identical over 10 bases. This CDR3 is built from 18 residues. The junction had 12 bases not matched to a gene; V was cut back by 7 bases and J by 0 bases. The germline V gene has CDR1 SGHAT and CDR2 FQNNGV. The CDR3: CASNTEPLAGDSYNEQFF. The CDR3 region has the DNA TGTGCCAGCAACACCGAACCCCTAGCGGGGGACTCCTACAATGAGCAGTTCTTC.

This chain uses TRBV6-5 with TRBJ2-4; TRBD2 matches 9 bases. Germline V lookup: CDR1 MNHEY, CDR2 SVGAGI. The CDR3 extends over 14 amino acids. J gave up 7 bases and V 6 bases, and 7 bases lay outside the gene matches. CDR3 region: CASRRGGPWNIQYF. In DNA, the CDR3 is TGTGCCAGCAGGCGGGGGGGGCCGTGGAACATTCAGTACTTC.